This T cell receptor (beta chain) was captured in a study of OX40 agonist ivuxolimab in advanced cancers. The V gene end was trimmed by 8 bases and the J gene end by 2 bases; junction bases not matched to a gene: 2. The CDR3 is 13 amino acids. Germline V gene lookup returns CDR1 SGHVS and CDR2 FQNEAQ. TCRdb keeps only in-frame clones here, not all; method: immunoSEQ multiplex PCR. The table records more than 70,000 clones, 92% of them present only once. Any history of autoimmune disease or systemic immunosuppression disqualified patients. The TCR originated in an adult with an advanced solid tumor such as melanoma, head and neck, liver or kidney cancer. This chain links TRBV7-8 with TRBJ2-3, with 9 bases identical to TRBD1. Specimen: CD4+ or CD8+ T cells sorted from blood, collected in a trial of the OX40 agonist ivuxolimab. The CDR3: CASGTGTTDTQYF. In DNA form, the CDR3 reads TGTGCCAGCGGGACAGGGACCACAGATACGCAGTATTTT.